This TCR beta chain was profiled in a study of CXCR3-negative and CXCR3-positive naive CD8 T cells. A remark on this clonotype: Its antigen is unknown.

In preparing the TRB cDNA libraries, 5' RACE with UMI labels was used. TCRdb re-called the 5' RACE reads; one entry per CDR3 protein, DNA not given. Found here are some 47,000 distinct CDR3 sequences; the top ten clones hold approximately 0.56%. Study-wide findings and caveats: Against CXCR3-negative naive cells, CXCR3-positive naive cells showed more hydrophobic TRB CDR3s. Memory CD8+ cells showed much lower diversity, while both naive subsets were comparably high. From TRB CDR3 properties, TCR strength was inferred; surface CD5 did not differ between naive subsets.

Cells classed as naive CD8+ T cells were CD45RO-CCR7+CD27+CD95-. The source material was naive CXCR3+ CD8+ T cells from blood. Subset indicated: CD45RO-CCR7+CD27+CD95- naive CD8+ T cells expressing CXCR3 (TNR3+). The origin of this receptor is a human donor in good health. Some clones in this sample may be carry-over from other donors' samples.

The CDR3 loop reads CASSGTSSRETQYF. The chain uses TRBV7-9 and TRBJ2-5; the TCRdb call, TRBD2, lacks DNA for checking. There are 14 residues in the CDR3. Germline CDR1 is SEHNR and CDR2 is FQNEAQ (reference sequence).